This entry is about one T cell receptor (beta chain). The antigen is undetermined. The sample originates from a study of T cell responses to AZD1222 COVID-19 vaccine. Whole-study findings and limits: The donors showed a predominance of white British ancestry and of females, with possible underestimation of clonal diversity. An increase in Spike-specific TCR breadth and depth was observed after two AZD1222 doses. Sampled repertoires all dated from after the peak T cell response.

Trimming stripped 4 bases from V and 7 bases from J, with 5 bases between. The CDR3 extends over 12 amino acids. Germline V lookup: CDR1 ENHRY, CDR2 SYGVKD. Sequencing was performed with immunoSEQ multiplex PCR; in TCRdb, only in-frame clones are kept and a portion is missing. Here the sample spans about 140,000 clones, around 90% being singletons. The source is an adult in good health. J is TRBJ1-6 and V is TRBV10-3; D might be TRBD1 (5 bases). The source material was peripheral blood, sampled on day 0 of AZD1222 vaccination. The CDR3 coding sequence is TGTGCCATCAGTGGGACAAATTCACCCCTCCACTTT. This translates into CAISGTNSPLHF.